These 10 T cell receptor beta chains share one sample of origin, sequenced in a study of T cell changes during pregnancy in multiple sclerosis. Profiling relied on immunoSEQ multiplex PCR, and the TCRdb table lists in-frame clones only, not all of them. The sample holds about 13,000 clones, under 90% seen once. Sequenced material: CD8+ T cells from peripheral blood mononuclear cells, taken after pregnancy. These receptors originate from a female donor in good health, enrolled as a control in a pregnancy study.

This chain uses TRBV10-2 with TRBJ2-7; 7 bases are shared with TRBD1. Germline V gene sequence: CDR1 WSHSY, CDR2 SAAADI. The length of the CDR3 is 14 residues. Germline trimming cut 7 bases from V and 4 bases from J; bases unmatched to any gene: 10. This chain's CDR3 is CASTGIDRVYEQYF. The CDR3 region has the DNA TGCGCCAGCACCGGCATAGACAGGGTTTACGAGCAGTACTTC.

This clone appeared a single time. V and J are TRBV7-9 and TRBJ1-4; TRBD1 matches at 10 bases. With 3 bases clipped from V and 4 bases from J, the junction kept 2 bases outside the gene matches. This CDR3 has 15 residues. Per the germline V gene, CDR1 is SEHNR and CDR2 is FQNEAQ (reference sequence). The CDR3 region is CASSLGTGDNEKLFF. The CDR3, as DNA: TGTGCCAGCAGCTTGGGGACAGGGGATAATGAAAAACTGTTTTTT. The variable domain in full, completed from reference TRBV7-9 and TRBJ1-4, reads DTGVSQNPRHKITKRGQNVTFRCDPISEHNRLYWYRQTLGQGPEFLTYFQNEAQLEKSRLLSDRFSAERPKGSFSTLEIQRTEQGDSAMYLCASSLGTGDNEKLFFGSGTQLSVL.

This clone was recorded once. The J gene is TRBJ2-7, the V gene TRBV10-2; 11 bases map to TRBD2. The germline V gene has CDR1 WSHSY and CDR2 SAAADI. With 6 bases clipped from V and 0 bases from J, the junction kept 4 bases outside the gene matches. This CDR3 region has 15 residues. The CDR3 sequence: CASSDGTSGSYEQYF. CDR3 DNA sequence: TGCGCCAGCAGCGATGGGACTAGCGGCTCCTACGAGCAGTACTTC.

The CDR3 protein is CASLWANEQFF. CDR3 sequence (DNA): TGTGCCAGCCTGTGGGCAAATGAGCAGTTCTTC. The chain has TRBV27 and TRBJ2-1; D not certain. V was shortened by 8 bases and J by 7 bases, with 9 bases between the two germline ends. The germline V gene has CDR1 MNHEY and CDR2 SMNVEV (reference sequence). The CDR3 spans 11 residues.

The V and J genes are TRBV11-2 and TRBJ2-7, with D possibly matching TRBD1 (6 bases). The CDR3 has 15 residues. Germline CDR1 is SGHAT and CDR2 is FQNNGV. The germline V and J ends were trimmed by 4 bases and 4 bases, with 17 bases remaining between them. In nucleotides, the CDR3 is TGTGCCAGCAGCTCCAGTACGGGACAAGAGTACGAGCAGTACTTC. Its protein product is CASSSSTGQEYEQYF.

The chain is built from TRBV5-5 and TRBJ2-1; D is unresolved. The CDR3 totals 15 residues. The V end lost 4 bases, the J end lost 3 bases, and 14 bases lay between the germline ends. Per germline, CDR1 SGHKS and CDR2 YYEKEE (reference sequence). The CDR3 sequence: CASSQAGTDYNEQFF. The CDR3 DNA reads TGTGCCAGCAGCCAAGCCGGTACAGACTACAATGAGCAGTTCTTC.

By its share, this clone is medium-sized (0.01 to 0.1%). The rearrangement links TRBV6-1 to TRBJ2-3; 9 bases agree with TRBD1. Germline CDR1 MNHNS, CDR2 SASEGT. The CDR3 totals 14 residues. Trimming removed 1 base from V and 4 bases from J; junction bases left unmatched: 0. The CDR3 sequence: CASSEGQGADTQYF. In nucleotides, the CDR3 is TGTGCCAGCAGTGAAGGACAGGGGGCAGATACGCAGTATTTT.

The chain couples TRBV28 to TRBJ1-5; 8 bases are shared with TRBD1. J was trimmed by 8 bases and V by 1 base; bases with no gene match: 4. CDR3 size: 14 residues. The V gene's germline CDR1 is MDHEN and CDR2 SYDVKM. CDR3 region: CASSLSRGREPQHF. The DNA for the CDR3 is TGTGCCAGCAGTTTATCCAGGGGGCGGGAGCCCCAGCATTTT.

V gene TRBV10-3 combines with J gene TRBJ2-7; D call uncertain. Germline assignment: CDR1 ENHRY and CDR2 SYGVKD. The CDR3 is made up of 13 amino acids. Trimming stripped 6 bases from V and 3 bases from J, with 12 bases between. The CDR3 sequence: CAIRVDGDYEQYF. The CDR3, as DNA: TGTGCCATCAGGGTTGACGGAGACTACGAGCAGTACTTC.

This clone was detected only once. The J gene is TRBJ2-3, the V gene TRBV28; tentative D call: TRBD2 (6 bases). The CDR3 has 15 amino acids. CDR1 and CDR2 (germline): MDHEN, SYDVKM. The V gene lost 2 bases and the J gene lost 3 bases, with 12 bases spanning the gap. CDR3 DNA sequence: TGTGCCAGCAGTTTAAGCGGGTTTCTTACAGATACGCAGTATTTT. Encoded protein: CASSLSGFLTDTQYF.